This T cell receptor beta chain was captured in a study of breast tumors, draining lymph nodes, adjacent tissues. This clonotype showed up many times. Samples came from axillary lymph nodes draining the breast cancer. From the multiplex PCR reads, TCRdb called clonotypes with MiXCR, one entry per CDR3 protein. The repertoire holds some 230,000 distinct CDR3 sequences, with under 40% as singletons. Material for sequencing was axillary lymph node tissue. The TCR originated in a female donor with breast cancer. Some clones in this sample may be carry-over from other donors' samples.

The CDR3 DNA is TGTGCCAGCAGTTACATTCCAGGGGGCGCGTCTGGAAACACCATATATTTT. It encodes CASSYIPGGASGNTIYF. The rearrangement uses TRBV6-6 and TRBJ1-3; TRBD1 matches 8 bases. The CDR3 totals 17 residues. With 2 bases clipped from V and 1 base from J, the junction kept 7 bases outside the gene matches. CDR1 is MNHNY and CDR2 is SVGAGI in the germline V gene (reference sequence).